Listed here are 32 T cell receptor beta chains from one sample, sequenced in a study of T-cell reconstitution after alpha-beta-depleted transplantation in children. Unique molecular identifiers were incorporated during preparation of the TCRbeta library. TCRdb re-derived calls from the PCR reads in MiXCR, one entry per CDR3 protein. The data show roughly 50,000 distinct CDR3 sequences, roughly 45% seen once. The sequencing here drew on PBMCs, mostly from graft donor cells, taken 360 days after TCRalphabeta/CD19-depleted stem cell transplant. Receptor source: a male patient younger than 18 who had a stem cell transplant for acute lymphoblastic leukemia, so the T cells may come from the graft donor.

This rearrangement joins TRBV5-1 to TRBJ2-2; D ambiguous. The V end lost 3 bases, the J end lost 6 bases, and 12 bases lay between the germline ends. This CDR3 is 14 amino acids long. Germline loops: CDR1 SGHRS, CDR2 YFSETQ. The CDR3 nucleotides are TGCGCCAGCAGCTCCCTTTTGAGGCCCGGGGAGCTGTTTTTT. Its translation: CASSSLLRPGELFF.

This clonotype was recorded a few times. V is TRBV12-3 or TRBV12-4 and J is TRBJ2-7; 7 bases are shared with TRBD1. V trimming: 6 bases; J trimming: 3 bases; junction bases outside the gene matches: 8. The CDR3 length is 14 residues. DNA of the CDR3: TGTGCCAGCAGCGCCAAGAACAGGGGCTACGAGCAGTACTTC. This encodes CASSAKNRGYEQYF.

This clonotype appeared a few times. The J gene is TRBJ2-2, the V gene TRBV29-1; tentatively, D is TRBD1 (6 bases). V lost 7 bases and J lost 6, with 12 bases in between. The CDR3 is 12 residues long. Germline loops: CDR1 SQVTM, CDR2 ANQGSEA. In DNA, the CDR3 is TGCAGCGCCAGGGGACAAGCCGGGGAGCTGTTTTTT. This codes for CSARGQAGELFF.

This clonotype was observed once. This rearrangement joins TRBV3-1 to TRBJ1-2; 7 bases fit TRBD1. The CDR3 contains 16 residues. The germline CDR1 and CDR2 sequences are LGHDT and YNNKEL (reference sequence). The J segment lost 3 bases and the V segment lost 4 bases, leaving 11 bases of the junction unmatched. In nucleotides, the CDR3 is TGTGCCAGCAGCCCTTATCTCGACAGGGCCTACTATGGCTACACCTTC. Translation gives CASSPYLDRAYYGYTF.

This chain uses TRBV27 with TRBJ1-2; 7 bases map to TRBD1. The CDR3 has 17 residues. V shed 4 bases, J shed 0 bases, and the junction held 11 bases outside the gene matches. Per the germline V gene, CDR1 is MNHEY and CDR2 is SMNVEV (reference sequence). The CDR3 spells CASSYSDRASSNYGYTF. The DNA for the CDR3 is TGTGCCAGCAGTTATTCAGACAGGGCCTCGTCTAACTATGGCTACACCTTC.

A single count supports this clonotype. The missing conserved phenylalanine or tryptophan at the end of this CDR3 makes a read error likely. The genes are TRBV6-1 and TRBJ2-6; 10 nucleotides match TRBD1. Germline loops: CDR1 MNHNS, CDR2 SASEGT. V trimming: 5 bases; J trimming: 0 bases; junction bases outside the gene matches: 4. This CDR3 is built from 17 residues. CDR3 loop: CASSKRTGGSGANVLTY. CDR3 bases: TGTGCCAGCAGTAAACGGACAGGGGGCTCTGGGGCCAACGTCCTGACTTAC.

This chain joins TRBV9 and TRBJ2-1; 12 bases line up with TRBD2. V trimming: 0 bases; J trimming: 7 bases; junction bases outside the gene matches: 5. The CDR3 consists of 16 residues. Looked up from germline, CDR1 is SGDLS and CDR2 is YYNGEE. CDR3 residues: CASSVDATSGSNEQFF. Here the CDR3 DNA reads TGTGCCAGCAGCGTAGATGCGACTAGCGGGAGTAATGAGCAGTTCTTC.

The chain recombines TRBV7-8 with TRBJ2-7; D gene uncertain. Trimming removed 7 bases at V and 0 bases at J, with 10 bases between. The CDR3 covers 13 residues. Germline V gives CDR1 SGHVS, CDR2 FQNEAQ. CDR3 sequence: CASIPTDSYEQYF. CDR3 sequence (DNA): TGTGCCAGCATCCCGACCGACTCCTACGAGCAGTACTTC.

This clonotype was seen a handful of times. This chain uses TRBV10-3 with TRBJ2-7; D is perhaps TRBD2 (5 bases). This CDR3 is 13 amino acids long. Trimming took off 4 bases at V and 7 bases at J, with 14 bases between the two ends. The germline gives CDR1 ENHRY, CDR2 SYGVKD. This CDR3 reads CAISVPTSWEQYF. The CDR3 DNA follows: TGTGCCATCAGTGTCCCAACTAGTTGGGAGCAGTACTTC.

V gene TRBV6-2 or TRBV6-3 combines with J gene TRBJ2-7; TRBD2 agrees at 7 bases. V shed 0 bases, J shed 1 base, and the junction held 6 bases outside the gene matches. The length of the CDR3 is 16 residues. The germline CDR1 and CDR2 sequences are MNHEY and SVGEGT. The CDR3 nucleotides read TGTGCCAGCAGTTACTCCCGGCGGGAGTTTTCCTACGAGCAGTACTTC. This translates into CASSYSRREFSYEQYF.

This chain uses TRBV29-1 with TRBJ2-2; a weak D match, TRBD2 (5 bases). Germline V gene sequence: CDR1 SQVTM, CDR2 ANQGSEA. There are 14 residues in the CDR3. V dropped 2 bases and J dropped 6 bases, with 13 bases sitting between them. The CDR3 sequence: CSVELGLQSGELFF. DNA of the CDR3: TGCAGCGTTGAACTCGGACTCCAGTCCGGGGAGCTGTTTTTT.

The J gene is TRBJ2-7, the V gene TRBV27; TRBD1 is a possible D gene (6 bases). This CDR3 region has 14 residues. V dropped 4 bases and J dropped 6 bases, with 16 bases sitting between them. Germline V gene data show CDR1 as MNHEY and CDR2 as SMNVEV (reference sequence). The CDR3 coding sequence is TGTGCCAGCAGTTACATAGGGACATTGTCCGAGCAGTACTTC. Protein: CASSYIGTLSEQYF.

The chain carries TRBV7-2 and TRBJ1-2; no clear D gene. From germline, CDR1 is SGHTA and CDR2 FQGNSA. V was pared by 2 bases and J by 8 bases, with 9 bases between. The CDR3 extends over 12 amino acids. CDR3 in DNA: TGTGCCAGCAGCTTACATGGAAGGGGCTACACCTTC. Translated, it gives CASSLHGRGYTF.

This sequence joins TRBV6-2 or TRBV6-3 and TRBJ2-1; TRBD2 agrees at 15 bases. Trimming cost V 8 bases and J 5 bases; bases outside gene matches: 7. Germline V gene lookup returns CDR1 MNHEY and CDR2 SVGEGT. CDR3 size: 16 residues. The CDR3 protein is CASGLAGGPGDNEQFF. CDR3 nucleotide sequence: TGTGCCAGCGGACTAGCGGGAGGGCCTGGGGACAATGAGCAGTTCTTC.

This clonotype was counted a few times. The genes are TRBV3-1 and TRBJ2-3; possible D gene TRBD2, 5 bases. The CDR3 is 15 residues long. CDR1 is LGHDT and CDR2 is YNNKEL in the germline V gene (reference sequence). Trimming cost V 1 base and J 0 bases, with 8 bases left between them. CDR3 sequence: CASSQAGGSTDTQYF. CDR3 nucleotide sequence: TGTGCCAGCAGCCAAGCTGGCGGGAGCACAGATACGCAGTATTTT.

The chain recombines TRBV4-1 with TRBJ2-3; D not resolved. Germline loops: CDR1 MGHRA, CDR2 YSYEKL. Trimming took off 0 bases at V and 0 bases at J, with 4 bases between the two ends. There are 14 residues in the CDR3. The CDR3 DNA follows: TGCGCCAGCAGCCAAGACCGGAGCACAGATACGCAGTATTTT. Translated: CASSQDRSTDTQYF.

This clonotype has a handful of counts. The chain recombines TRBV5-1 with TRBJ2-2; D call uncertain. The length of the CDR3 is 14 residues. Germline V CDR1 and CDR2: SGHRS, YFSETQ. Trimming left V 2 bases short and J 5 bases short, with 10 bases between. CDR3 sequence reads: CASSLGPTTGELFF. In DNA form, the CDR3 reads TGCGCCAGCAGCTTAGGGCCAACGACCGGGGAGCTGTTTTTT.

Ten or more counts support this clonotype. The V call is TRBV27, the J call TRBJ2-5, with no clear D. The V end was cut by 5 bases, the J end by 1 base, with 2 bases between. The germline CDR1 and CDR2 sequences are MNHEY and SMNVEV (reference sequence). CDR3 size: 11 residues. The chain's CDR3 is CASSLQETQYF. The CDR3 nucleotides read TGTGCCAGCAGTCTCCAAGAGACCCAGTACTTC.

J is TRBJ2-3 and V is TRBV6-2 or TRBV6-3; D perhaps matches TRBD1 (5 bases). Germline lookup yields CDR1 MNHEY and CDR2 SVGEGT. V was clipped by 8 bases and J by 2 bases, with 20 bases between them. The CDR3 length is 16 residues. This CDR3 reads CASQGSGRWVTDTQYF. CDR3 DNA: TGTGCCAGCCAGGGATCCGGTCGTTGGGTCACAGATACGCAGTATTTT.

The chain links TRBV10-2 to TRBJ2-2, with D possibly TRBD1 on 5 matching bases. The CDR3 length is 16 residues. V shed 3 bases and J shed 1 base, with 12 bases lying between them. Per germline, CDR1 WSHSY and CDR2 SAAADI. CDR3 coding DNA: TGCGCCAGCAGTGACGCCAGGACACGGAACACCGGGGAGCTGTTTTTT. This sequence encodes CASSDARTRNTGELFF.

The rearrangement links TRBV7-9 to TRBJ2-7; 8 nucleotides agree with TRBD1. Germline lookup yields CDR1 SEHNR and CDR2 FQNEAQ (reference sequence). Unmatched junction bases numbered 3, after V lost 6 bases and J lost 5 bases. This CDR3 has 12 residues. The CDR3 sequence is CASRQGAHEQYF. CDR3 bases: TGTGCCAGCAGGCAGGGGGCCCACGAGCAGTACTTC. Supplemented by reference TRBV7-9 and TRBJ2-7, the full variable domain reads DTGVSQNPRHKITKRGQNVTFRCDPISEHNRLYWYRQTLGQGPEFLTYFQNEAQLEKSRLLSDRFSAERPKGSFSTLEIQRTEQGDSAMYLCASRQGAHEQYFGPGTRLTVT.

The chain couples TRBV5-1 to TRBJ2-7; 12 nucleotides match TRBD2. Losses at the gene ends were 2 bases for V and 5 bases for J; bases not matched to a gene: 2. CDR3 length equals 14 residues. Germline V lookup: CDR1 SGHRS, CDR2 YFSETQ. The CDR3 region is CASSFRLAGDEQYF. CDR3 in DNA: TGCGCCAGCAGCTTCAGACTAGCGGGAGACGAGCAGTACTTC.

The chain employs TRBV20-1 and TRBJ2-7; D might be TRBD1 or TRBD2, each matching 6 bases. Germline values: CDR1 DFQATT, CDR2 SNEGSKA (reference sequence). Trimming shortened V by 3 bases and J by 4 bases, and 22 bases separated the two germline ends. This CDR3 comprises 16 residues. The CDR3 loop is CSARGEGGGLVYEQYF. The CDR3 DNA is TGCAGTGCTAGGGGTGAGGGGGGCGGGTTAGTTTACGAGCAGTACTTC.

This clonotype has a handful of counts. The genes are TRBV10-2 and TRBJ2-7; weak D call: TRBD2 (6 bases). The CDR3 has 11 amino acids. Trimming took off 6 bases at V and 6 bases at J, with 9 bases between the two ends. Germline CDR1 WSHSY, CDR2 SAAADI. CDR3 bases: TGCGCCAGCAGAGGAGGGGTCGAGCAGTACTTC. Its translation: CASRGGVEQYF.

This clonotype was seen a handful of times. This sequence joins TRBV6-1 and TRBJ2-5, with D hard to call. V lost 8 bases to trimming and J lost 0 bases, with 16 bases between them. From germline, CDR1 is MNHNS and CDR2 SASEGT. The CDR3 is made up of 15 amino acids. The CDR3: CASSGRRPYQETQYF. The CDR3 nucleotides read TGTGCCAGCTCCGGGCGCAGGCCCTACCAAGAGACCCAGTACTTC.

V and J are TRBV5-6 and TRBJ2-4, with a possible D match to TRBD2 (6 bases). Between the trimmed V and J ends, which lost 0 bases and 5 bases, there was a span of 12 bases. Germline CDR1 is SGHDT and CDR2 is YYEEEE. CDR3 length: 15 residues. CDR3 region: CASSLGGGIQNIQYF. The DNA for the CDR3 is TGTGCCAGCAGCTTGGGTGGAGGGATCCAAAACATTCAGTACTTC.

V gene TRBV7-9 combines with J gene TRBJ1-1, with D possibly matching TRBD1 (6 bases). V lost 3 bases and J lost 5, with 22 bases in between. This CDR3 comprises 17 residues. Germline values: CDR1 SEHNR, CDR2 FQNEAQ (reference sequence). This chain's CDR3 is CASSLRTGRTAGTEAFF. DNA for the CDR3: TGTGCCAGCAGCTTGAGAACAGGGAGGACCGCGGGGACTGAAGCTTTCTTT.

This clonotype is a singleton in its sample. The junction and the germline gene differ at one end; a read error may be behind it. The chain combines TRBV7-7 with TRBJ2-5; 9 nucleotides line up with TRBD1. CDR1 SSHAT and CDR2 FNYEAQ come from the germline V gene (reference sequence). The CDR3 consists of 14 residues. The CDR3 protein is CASTSPGQGETQYF. The DNA of the CDR3 is TGTGCTAGCACCTCACCGGGACAGGGAGAGACCCAGTACTTC.

V usage is TRBV5-1 and J usage is TRBJ2-2, with D unclear. The germline V and J ends were trimmed by 4 bases and 6 bases, with 4 bases remaining between them. Germline V gene sequence: CDR1 SGHRS, CDR2 YFSETQ. This CDR3 contains 11 residues. CDR3 nucleotide sequence: TGCGCCAGCAGCGGGGCCGGGGAGCTGTTTTTT. This sequence encodes CASSGAGELFF.

V gene TRBV11-2 combines with J gene TRBJ2-5; D gene unclear. Trimming left V 8 bases short and J 2 bases short, with 9 bases between. The CDR3 is made up of 12 amino acids. The germline CDR1 and CDR2 sequences are SGHAT and FQNNGV. CDR3 protein: CASETIQETQYF. The DNA of the CDR3 is TGTGCCAGCGAGACGATACAAGAGACCCAGTACTTC.

The CDR3: CASSLLASDTQYF. The DNA for the CDR3 is TGCGCCAGCAGCTTGCTGGCCTCGGATACGCAGTATTTT. This sequence joins TRBV5-1 and TRBJ2-3; D ambiguous. Trimming left V 1 base short and J 6 bases short, with 9 bases between. The CDR3 consists of 13 residues. Germline values: CDR1 SGHRS, CDR2 YFSETQ.

This clonotype was counted between two and nine times. This chain connects TRBV28 to TRBJ1-1, with D perhaps TRBD1 (5 bases). The V end was cut by 4 bases, the J end by 5 bases, with 11 bases between. Germline CDR1 is MDHEN and CDR2 is SYDVKM. CDR3 length: 13 amino acids. The CDR3 DNA reads TGTGCCAGCAGTTCTGGGGGGGGGACTGAAGCTTTCTTT. This encodes CASSSGGGTEAFF.